The following is a T cell receptor (beta chain) sequence with its context. The target antigen is unknown. This entry is derived from a study of post-analysis software for immune sequencing data. Study background: Relapsing-remitting, secondary progressive and progressive-relapsing forms made up the multiple sclerosis disease courses. The study's findings and limits: Those samples that were prepared in the same batch co-clustered strongly by F measure. Normalized Chao1 diversity was significantly reduced in patients versus controls. There were five TRBV segments more frequent in patients than controls, and TRBV5-6, TRBV5-1 and TRBV20-1 were among them.

Trimming took 1 base from V and 4 from J, leaving 13 bases between them. This CDR3 has 15 amino acids. CDR1 MGHRA and CDR2 YSYEKL come from the germline V gene. The TCR beta cDNA libraries carried unique molecular identifiers. Via MiXCR, TCRdb re-called the PCR reads, giving one row per CDR3 protein. The repertoire holds roughly 670,000 distinct CDR3 sequences, with 55% to 60% as singletons. The chain employs TRBV4-1 and TRBJ1-2; D is perhaps TRBD1 (6 bases). This clonotype originated in a girl aged 2-10 years with multiple sclerosis. Sequencing was carried out using blood. The CDR3 is CASSQVAGVGYGYTF. The CDR3 DNA follows: TGCGCCAGCAGCCAAGTTGCAGGGGTTGGCTATGGCTACACCTTC.